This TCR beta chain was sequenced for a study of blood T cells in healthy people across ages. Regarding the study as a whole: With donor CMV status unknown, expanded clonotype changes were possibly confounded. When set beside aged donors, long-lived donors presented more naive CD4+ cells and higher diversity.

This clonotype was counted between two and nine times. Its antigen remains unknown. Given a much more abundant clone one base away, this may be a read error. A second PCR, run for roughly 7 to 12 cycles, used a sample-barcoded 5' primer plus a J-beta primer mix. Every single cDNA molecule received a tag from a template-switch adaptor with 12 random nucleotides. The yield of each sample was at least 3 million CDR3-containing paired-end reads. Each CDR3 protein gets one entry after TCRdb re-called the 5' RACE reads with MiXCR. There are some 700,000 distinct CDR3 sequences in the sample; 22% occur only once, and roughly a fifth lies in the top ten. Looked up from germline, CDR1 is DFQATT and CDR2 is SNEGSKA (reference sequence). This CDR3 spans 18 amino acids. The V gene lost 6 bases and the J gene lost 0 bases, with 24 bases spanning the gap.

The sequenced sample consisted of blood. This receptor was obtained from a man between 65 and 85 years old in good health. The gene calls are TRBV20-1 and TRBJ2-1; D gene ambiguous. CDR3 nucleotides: TGCAGTGCCACCATAGCACCCGGACCCATAAGCTCCTACAATGAGCAGTTCTTC. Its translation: CSATIAPGPISSYNEQFF.